What follows is one T cell receptor (beta chain) and its context. Its antigen is not yet known. No much larger clone exists at a distance of one base, and base qualities are not known. What this sample's time point label stands for: baseline before first vaccination. Vaccinee samples came from UK trials COV001 and COV002, including a single-blind randomized controlled phase 2/3 trial of AZD1222 (ChAdOx1 nCoV-19) in healthy adults. Trial participant PBMC samples were collected at day 0 and day 28 after the second dose for TCRbeta chain sequencing. This entry is derived from a study of T cell responses to AZD1222 COVID-19 vaccine (TCRdb year 2021). Broadly, across the study: Because spike-specific TCR depth and breadth did not differ between the two schedules, AZD1222 recipients who got a second dose at roughly 4 weeks were pooled with those who got a second dose at roughly 12 weeks. TCR sequencing was performed for roughly 250 trial participants, of whom about 210 were given two doses of AZD1222 and around 26 were given two doses of MenACWY control vaccine. Enrollment into the trials was organized by age into subgroups of 18-55, 56-69 and 70-plus years, and those subgroups contained about 150, 27 and 61 TCR-sequenced participants, respectively.

The CDR3 regions of human TCRbeta chains were analyzed by immunosequencing. For the original study's pipeline: TCRs in the repertoires were compared against a reference library of SARS-CoV-2-specific TCRs that had been generated with the MIRA antigen-specificity platform. Breadth meant the fraction of unique TCRs that were SARS-CoV-2-associated, whereas depth meant the fraction of total T cells that were SARS-CoV-2-associated. Using the MIRA data, every spike-specific TCR was mapped to the spike region that the TCR reacted to and assigned to either a CD4 or a CD8 class. Log10-transformed breadth and depth values were compared by one-way ANOVA with Sidak's multiple comparisons tests. Sourced from immuneACCESS, this table was stored by TCRdb with only in-frame sequences that have V and J called. A share of the clones is absent; for the studies checked, an unresolved V gene accounts for under half, and the remainder has no known explanation. The DNA gave D and trimming, while V, J and clone size come from that table. This sample gives roughly 100,000 clones in total; 82% of them show up just once. The ten largest make up around 5% of the sample.

CDR1 and CDR2 (SGHVS, FNYEAQ) derive from the germline V gene. The junction shows trimming of 5 bases on V and 6 bases on J, plus 20 bases between the germline ends. Reading from cysteine to phenylalanine, the CDR3 counts 15 amino acids. The entry retains the CDR3 DNA only, 45 bases that are in frame from base 1. What the research found in general, with its limitations: Reportedly, close to half of the unique spike-specific TCRs recognized epitopes lying outside the regions that are mutated in the B.1.351 and B.1.1.7 variants. Conclusions about previously exposed vaccinees are limited because only five to seven AZD1222 recipients were SARS-CoV-2 seropositive at baseline. CD4 TCRs associated with the vaccine covered the entire spike protein, and the dominant responses were in regions 160-218 and 743-854. A significant rise in spike-specific TCR breadth and depth was observed after two AZD1222 doses relative to day 0 and relative to MenACWY recipients. Most participants were white British and females outnumbered males, and the authors suggested that clonal diversity may have been underestimated. Because no day 14 peak-response samples were available, the repertoires could be characterized only after the peak T cell response. In the small 56-69-year group, the increase in depth fell short of significance, most likely because of low power.

Material: peripheral blood, obtained on day 0 of AZD1222 vaccination. The clonotype comes from an adult in good health. Recombination linked TRBV7-6 to TRBJ2-7; the D segment is perhaps TRBD1 or TRBD2, each sharing 5 matched bases. The nucleotides are TGTGCCAGCAGCCGAGGGGTGCAAGCCGGAAGCGAGCAGTACTTC. This encodes CASSRGVQAGSEQYF. The CDR3 plus the reference TRBV7-6 and TRBJ2-7 genes for the other parts give the full variable domain: GAGVSQSPRYKVTKRGQDVALRCDPISGHVSLYWYRQALGQGPEFLTYFNYEAQQDKSGLPNDRFSAERPEGSISTLTIQRTEQRDSAMYRCASSRGVQAGSEQYFGPGTRLTVT.